These 32 T cell receptor beta chains share one sample of origin, sequenced in a study of patients and donors after allogeneic stem cell transplantation. TCRdb reprocessed the RT-PCR reads with MiXCR, giving one entry per CDR3 protein. The sample yields about 410,000 distinct CDR3 sequences, 15% to 20% seen once. Sequencing used blood, either unsorted or a sorted T cell fraction (not recorded which). These receptors all stem from a human donor who was either an allogeneic HSCT recipient or a stem cell or donor lymphocyte infusion donor (not recorded which). It is not recorded whose cells these are; they may come from a transplant donor.

This clonotype was seen a few times. The chain combines TRBV19 with TRBJ2-2, with 7 bases fitting TRBD2. V lost 9 bases and J lost 7; bases outside the gene matches: 8. The CDR3 covers 13 residues. The V gene's germline CDR1 is LNHDA and CDR2 SQIVND (reference sequence). CDR3 amino acids: CASLRREIGELFF. Here the CDR3 DNA reads TGTGCCAGCCTGAGGCGGGAGATCGGGGAGCTGTTTTTT.

This CDR3 reads CASSMQPGYTDTQYF. The DNA for the CDR3 is TGTGCCAGTAGTATGCAGCCAGGGTACACAGATACGCAGTATTTT. The gene calls are TRBV19 and TRBJ2-3, with TRBD1 as a possible D gene (5 bases). CDR1 is LNHDA, CDR2 SQIVND, per germline (reference sequence). V was pared by 3 bases and J by 2 bases, with 12 bases between. This CDR3 has 15 residues.

The genes are TRBV7-9 and TRBJ2-2; D possibly matches TRBD1 or TRBD2 (5 bases each). This CDR3 is 15 amino acids long. Germline V CDR1 and CDR2: SEHNR, FQNEAQ (reference sequence). Trimming removed 2 bases at V and 6 bases at J, with 13 bases between. Here the CDR3 DNA reads TGTGCCAGCAGCTTATTATCGGGACGCCCCGGGGAGCTGTTTTTT. Its protein product is CASSLLSGRPGELFF.

This clonotype appeared a few times. The V call is TRBV11-2, the J call TRBJ2-3; 7 bases are a match to TRBD2. Trimming took 1 base from V and 4 from J; bases not matched to a gene: 5. The CDR3 loop spans 15 amino acids. Germline-derived CDR1 and CDR2 are SGHAT and FQNNGV. The CDR3 DNA reads TGTGCCAGCAGCTTAGTGGGGGGGGGTTCAGATACGCAGTATTTT. Translation: CASSLVGGGSDTQYF.

This clonotype was seen only a few times. The chain couples TRBV4-3 to TRBJ2-5; 9 positions match TRBD2. CDR3 length equals 15 residues. The V gene's germline CDR1 is LGHNA and CDR2 YSLEER. Unmatched junction bases numbered 6, after V lost 6 bases and J lost 1 base. DNA of the CDR3: TGCGCCAGCAGTGCAGCGCGGGGGGGCCAAGAGACCCAGTACTTC. Protein sequence: CASSAARGGQETQYF.

The chain links TRBV20-1 to TRBJ2-1; the D gene is possibly TRBD2 (6 bases). Germline lookup yields CDR1 DFQATT and CDR2 SNEGSKA (reference sequence). The V gene lost 3 bases and the J gene lost 10 bases, with 16 bases spanning the gap. The CDR3 covers 13 residues. CDR3 residues: CSASVTSPDEQFF. In nucleotides, the CDR3 is TGCAGTGCTAGTGTCACTAGCCCAGACGAGCAGTTCTTC.

The rearrangement uses TRBV11-1 and TRBJ1-3; possibly TRBD1 for D (5 bases). With 4 bases removed from V and 0 bases from J, the gap between germline ends came to 19 bases. Germline V gives CDR1 SGHAT, CDR2 FQDESV (reference sequence). The CDR3 runs to 18 residues. The chain's CDR3 is CASSSYPGRRFSGNTIYF. The CDR3 DNA reads TGTGCCAGCAGCTCATACCCGGGACGGCGCTTCTCTGGAAACACCATATATTTT.

This clonotype was seen only a few times. V gene TRBV5-1 combines with J gene TRBJ2-7; D might be TRBD2 (5 bases). CDR1 is SGHRS, CDR2 YFSETQ, per germline. Trimming pared 0 bases from V and 2 bases from J, leaving 9 bases between. There are 14 residues in the CDR3. DNA of the CDR3: TGCGCCAGCAGCTTGGTCGGGGTGGCCTACGAGCAGTACTTC. This gives the protein CASSLVGVAYEQYF. Complete variable domain (other parts from reference TRBV5-1 and TRBJ2-7): KAGVTQTPRYLIKTRGQQVTLSCSPISGHRSVSWYQQTPGQGLQFLFEYFSETQRNKGNFPGRFSGRQFSNSRSEMNVSTLELGDSALYLCASSLVGVAYEQYFGPGTRLTVT.

This clonotype was seen more than once but under ten times. This sequence joins TRBV6-5 and TRBJ2-3, with D unclear. The CDR3 has 15 amino acids. Per germline, CDR1 MNHEY and CDR2 SVGAGI. V lost 0 bases and J 4 bases, leaving 11 bases between the germline ends. CDR3 DNA: TGTGCCAGCAGTTACTCGGAGCAACTCTCAGATACGCAGTATTTT. It is translated as CASSYSEQLSDTQYF.

A few counts support this clonotype. The rearrangement uses TRBV6-2 or TRBV6-3 and TRBJ2-3, with 11 nucleotides matching TRBD2. The CDR3 contains 17 residues. The V segment lost 4 bases and the J segment 4 bases; nucleotides outside the gene matches: 10. Germline V lookup: CDR1 MNHEY, CDR2 SVGEGT. The CDR3 nucleotides read TGTGCCAGCAGTTTCTCTATAGCGGGGGGGCCCCCAGATACGCAGTATTTT. Amino acids: CASSFSIAGGPPDTQYF.

The CDR3 protein is CASSRRQGSSYNEQFF. CDR3 sequence (DNA): TGTGCCAGTAGTAGAAGACAGGGGAGCTCCTACAATGAGCAGTTCTTC. The chain employs TRBV19 and TRBJ2-1, with 8 bases fitting TRBD1. The CDR3 has 16 residues. Losses at the gene ends were 4 bases for V and 0 bases for J; bases not matched to a gene: 5. CDR1 is LNHDA, CDR2 SQIVND, per germline (reference sequence).

In its sample, this clonotype was seen a few times. The V call is TRBV12-3 or TRBV12-4, the J call TRBJ2-7, with a possible D match to TRBD2 (5 bases). The CDR3 has 15 amino acids. Trimming stripped 2 bases from V and 5 bases from J, with 16 bases between. In nucleotides, the CDR3 is TGTGCCAGCAGTTTATGGGAGAGACCCCTTGACGAGCAGTACTTC. Its protein is CASSLWERPLDEQYF.

This clonotype was observed a few times. V gene TRBV7-9 combines with J gene TRBJ1-2, with D perhaps matching TRBD1 (6 bases). V lost 2 bases to trimming and J lost 7 bases, with 14 bases between them. CDR3 length equals 14 residues. Per the germline V gene, CDR1 is SEHNR and CDR2 is FQNEAQ (reference sequence). The CDR3 sequence: CASSLMGARGGYTF. CDR3 nucleotide sequence: TGTGCCAGCAGCTTAATGGGGGCGCGAGGTGGCTACACCTTC.

The chain joins TRBV6-1 to TRBJ2-4, with D hard to call. Germline V gene data show CDR1 as MNHNS and CDR2 as SASEGT. CDR3 length: 15 residues. With 1 base removed from V and 0 bases from J, the gap between germline ends came to 7 bases. CDR3 coding DNA: TGTGCCAGCAGTGAAGGTAGCCTAGCCAAAAACATTCAGTACTTC. It encodes CASSEGSLAKNIQYF.

This clonotype was picked up a small number of times. This sequence joins TRBV2 and TRBJ1-2, with D perhaps matching TRBD1 (5 bases). The V end lost 7 bases, the J end lost 4 bases, and 13 bases lay between the germline ends. Germline V gene data show CDR1 as SNHLY and CDR2 as FYNNEI. CDR3 size: 13 residues. The CDR3 sequence: CASIGGGSYGYTF. The DNA for the CDR3 is TGTGCCAGCATAGGCGGGGGGAGCTATGGCTACACCTTC.

This clonotype was picked up a small number of times. CDR3 in amino acids: CASRGGENYGYTF. The CDR3 DNA is TGTGCCAGCAGAGGGGGAGAGAACTATGGCTACACCTTC. The V call is TRBV9, the J call TRBJ1-2; TRBD1 is a possible D gene (6 bases). The germline gives CDR1 SGDLS, CDR2 YYNGEE. The germline V and J ends were trimmed by 5 bases and 2 bases, with 10 bases remaining between them. The CDR3 is 13 amino acids.

This chain links TRBV5-1 with TRBJ2-7; 7 nucleotides match TRBD2. Losses at the gene ends were 0 bases for V and 2 bases for J; bases not matched to a gene: 5. The CDR3 length is 15 residues. Looked up from germline, CDR1 is SGHRS and CDR2 is YFSETQ. The CDR3 bases are TGCGCCAGCAGCTTGGGTACTAGCGTCCCCTACGAGCAGTACTTC. As protein: CASSLGTSVPYEQYF.

This chain links TRBV9 with TRBJ2-7; D gene ambiguous. Germline-derived CDR1 and CDR2 are SGDLS and YYNGEE. The V and J ends lost 3 bases and 5 bases respectively, with 9 bases between them. The CDR3 sequence is 12 residues long. The DNA of the CDR3 is TGTGCCAGCAGCGGCATGCGAGACGAGCAGTACTTC. Protein product: CASSGMRDEQYF.

The gene calls are TRBV11-2 and TRBJ2-7; D remains ambiguous. V was shortened by 6 bases and J by 0 bases, with 21 bases between the two germline ends. Germline V gene data show CDR1 as SGHAT and CDR2 as FQNNGV. This CDR3 is built from 17 residues. CDR3 DNA: TGTGCCAGCAGGAAGGTCCTGGGCGGTCCCAGCTCCTACGAGCAGTACTTC. Translating gives CASRKVLGGPSSYEQYF.

The V and J genes are TRBV29-1 and TRBJ2-1; 8 nucleotides match TRBD2. Germline trimming cut 3 bases from V and 10 bases from J; bases unmatched to any gene: 5. This CDR3 spans 12 amino acids. CDR1 SQVTM and CDR2 ANQGSEA come from the germline V gene. In DNA form, the CDR3 reads TGCAGCGTTGAGGCTAGCGGGTTCGAGCAGTTCTTC. Translated: CSVEASGFEQFF.

This clonotype appeared a few times. The gene calls are TRBV11-3 and TRBJ2-2, with a weak D call TRBD1 (5 bases). The germline CDR1 and CDR2 sequences are SGHNT and YENEEA. The CDR3 extends over 16 amino acids. Trimming pared 4 bases from V and 0 bases from J, leaving 12 bases between. The CDR3 loop is CASSSFDSANTGELFF. In DNA form, the CDR3 reads TGTGCCAGCAGCTCCTTTGACAGCGCGAACACCGGGGAGCTGTTTTTT.

The J gene is TRBJ2-1, the V gene TRBV5-6; 8 bases line up with TRBD2. The CDR3 contains 15 residues. J lost 5 bases, V lost 0 bases, and 4 bases had no gene match. Germline V gene data show CDR1 as SGHDT and CDR2 as YYEEEE. Here the CDR3 reads CASSLGSGVHNEQFF. The CDR3 region has the DNA TGTGCCAGCAGCTTGGGTAGCGGGGTGCACAATGAGCAGTTCTTC. The entire variable domain, with the rest obtained from reference TRBV5-6 and TRBJ2-1, is as follows: DAGVTQSPTHLIKTRGQQVTLRCSPKSGHDTVSWYQQALGQGPQFIFQYYEEEERQRGNFPDRFSGHQFPNYSSELNVNALLLGDSALYLCASSLGSGVHNEQFFGPGTRLTVL.

This clonotype has just a few counts. V and J are TRBV18 and TRBJ2-2; TRBD1 agrees at 7 bases. J gave up 6 bases and V 0 bases, and 4 bases lay outside the gene matches. CDR1 is KGHSH, CDR2 LQKENI, per germline. The CDR3 is 15 residues long. The CDR3 protein is CASSPPGQQSGELFF. The CDR3 DNA follows: TGTGCCAGCTCACCACCGGGACAGCAGTCCGGGGAGCTGTTTTTT.

This clonotype was seen repeatedly, ten times or more. This rearrangement joins TRBV12-3 or TRBV12-4 to TRBJ2-3, with 13 positions matching TRBD2. This CDR3 region has 16 residues. The V gene end was trimmed by 6 bases and the J gene end by 6 bases; junction bases not matched to a gene: 9. DNA for the CDR3: TGTGCCAGCAGCATACCGACTAGCGGGAGGCCGGATACGCAGTATTTT. It is translated as CASSIPTSGRPDTQYF.

In its sample, this clonotype was seen a few times. The chain uses TRBV7-8 and TRBJ1-6; D possibly corresponds to TRBD1 (5 bases). CDR1 and CDR2 from the germline V gene are SGHVS and FQNEAQ. The CDR3 runs 18 residues. V was pared by 5 bases and J by 0 bases, with 17 bases between. This CDR3 is CASSARVGASSYNSPLHF. In nucleotides, the CDR3 is TGTGCCAGCAGCGCCAGGGTTGGGGCGAGCTCCTATAATTCACCCCTCCACTTT.

The V and J genes are TRBV12-3 or TRBV12-4 and TRBJ2-1; maybe TRBD1 (6 bases). Trimming pared 6 bases from V and 4 bases from J, leaving 13 bases between. CDR3 length: 14 amino acids. The CDR3 protein is CASRRQGKYNEQFF. The CDR3, as DNA: TGTGCCAGCAGACGTCAGGGGAAGTACAATGAGCAGTTCTTC.

This clonotype was seen ten or more times. This rearrangement joins TRBV18 to TRBJ2-5, with D maybe TRBD1 (5 bases). The V end lost 1 base, the J end lost 5 bases, and 17 bases lay between the germline ends. The germline gives CDR1 KGHSH, CDR2 LQKENI. CDR3 length: 16 residues. CDR3: CASSPLHETQGETQYF. CDR3 sequence (DNA): TGTGCCAGCTCACCACTTCACGAGACTCAGGGCGAGACCCAGTACTTC.

This clonotype came up many times. The chain recombines TRBV12-3 or TRBV12-4 with TRBJ1-1, with 8 bases lining up with TRBD1. The CDR3 is made up of 14 amino acids. Germline trimming cut 5 bases from V and 0 bases from J; bases unmatched to any gene: 2. CDR3 sequence: CASSMGQVNTEAFF. CDR3 DNA sequence: TGTGCCAGCAGTATGGGACAGGTGAACACTGAAGCTTTCTTT.

The chain recombines TRBV7-6 with TRBJ1-5; D gene uncertain. CDR1 is SGHVS and CDR2 is FNYEAQ in the germline V gene. This CDR3 has 13 residues. The V gene lost 1 base and the J gene lost 5 bases, with 6 bases spanning the gap. CDR3 sequence: CASSLVPDQPQHF. The CDR3 nucleotides are TGTGCCAGCAGCTTAGTCCCGGATCAGCCCCAGCATTTT.

This clonotype was found a few times. The rearrangement links TRBV5-1 to TRBJ1-1; D gene uncertain. The V end lost 5 bases, the J end lost 1 base, and 12 bases lay between the germline ends. The germline V gene has CDR1 SGHRS and CDR2 YFSETQ. The CDR3 has 14 residues. As DNA, the CDR3 is TGCGCCAGCAGTCCGCCCCTATCGAACACTGAAGCTTTCTTT. Translation: CASSPPLSNTEAFF. Full variable domain (remainder filled in from reference TRBV5-1 and TRBJ1-1): KAGVTQTPRYLIKTRGQQVTLSCSPISGHRSVSWYQQTPGQGLQFLFEYFSETQRNKGNFPGRFSGRQFSNSRSEMNVSTLELGDSALYLCASSPPLSNTEAFFGQGTRLTVV.

This clonotype was observed many times. This chain connects TRBV5-1 to TRBJ2-7; 11 bases are a match to TRBD2. The CDR3 extends over 15 amino acids. Germline trimming cut 0 bases from V and 2 bases from J; bases unmatched to any gene: 1. Germline V gives CDR1 SGHRS, CDR2 YFSETQ. In DNA, the CDR3 is TGCGCCAGCAGCTTGGGACTAGCGGGAACCTACGAGCAGTACTTC. The encoded protein is CASSLGLAGTYEQYF.

The chain joins TRBV6-5 to TRBJ2-1, with D possibly TRBD2 on 6 matching bases. CDR3 size: 17 residues. The germline V and J ends were trimmed by 0 bases and 2 bases, with 14 bases remaining between them. CDR1 MNHEY and CDR2 SVGAGI come from the germline V gene. The CDR3 spells CASSYSAGALTYNEQFF. CDR3 bases: TGTGCCAGCAGTTACTCAGCGGGCGCTTTAACCTACAATGAGCAGTTCTTC.